This TCR beta chain is drawn from a study of shared clonotypes between healthy human individuals (dated by TCRdb to 2018 to 2020). Regarding the research as a whole: A few men and two women, aged 18 to 49 years, made up the cohort. Blood TCR repertoires of four to six healthy adults were deeply sequenced to estimate repertoire size and the extent of clonotype sharing between individuals. Between about 0.9 and 8.9 billion PBMCs per donor were obtained by leukapheresis. To increase sequencing depth and limit assay-specific biases, different laboratories used diverse techniques to prepare libraries and sequence TCR repertoires. Per donor, three plates each were used for CD4 naive and CD4 memory, two for CD8 naive, and one for CD8 memory. The full study reports these points: The small number of donors limited the genetic and exposure-history diversity represented. Naive subsets generally had larger estimated clonotype richness than memory subsets. Sampling was limited to blood, and TCR repertoires in tissue likely differ from TCR repertoires in blood. Based on pairwise subsampling, the degree of clonotype sharing among donors was expected to be affected by sequencing depth. When four donors were compared, the shared fraction of clonotypes was about 5.5% for naive CD4, 3.5% to 4% for naive CD8, more than 2% for memory CD4, and less than 0.5% for memory CD8. Compared with non-shared clonotypes, clonotypes shared by all four sorted-subset donors had higher generation probabilities. Incomplete sequencing was indicated by rarefaction of sorted-subset datasets, despite the large sequencing depth.

To note about this clone: The antigen it binds to is not known. Nothing much larger sits one base from this clone, and base qualities are not available.

The germline V gene provides CDR1 SQVTM and CDR2 ANQGSEA. Cut back by 7 bases and 5 bases, the V and J ends lie 22 bases apart. The CDR3 measures 15 amino acids from cysteine to phenylalanine. Only the CDR3 portion is preserved as DNA: 45 bases, with reading frame beginning at the first base. TCR CDR3 regions were amplified from genomic DNA by multiplex PCR using the deep immunoSEQ assay. Extracted genomic DNA from each cell subset was distributed evenly across all wells of several immunoSEQ 96-well plates, and each plate was treated as a replicate. For sorted subsets, each replicate PCR was loaded with about 0.2 ug genomic DNA, equivalent to 25,000 to 35,000 T cell genomes. The purified libraries were quantified using a Qubit 3.0 fluorometer, sized with a Bioanalyzer 2100, and then quantified again using the KAPA Library Quantification kit. Every immunoSEQ 96-well plate was sequenced on a separate single-read 150-cycle Illumina NextSeq 550 flow cell. In the authors' own workflow: Because only junctional sequences without quality scores were contained in the immunoSEQ output, filtering matching that applied to full-length reads could not be performed. Sequences were annotated with PyIR, a Python wrapper for IgBLAST v1.9, using IMGT germline references to assign V/J genes and CDR3. Reads with weak V/J assignments (E-value above 1e-6), missing CDR3, stop codons, out-of-frame junctions, or ambiguous translated residues were removed. A V3J clonotype was defined by an identical inferred V gene, J gene, and CDR3 amino acid sequence. Percentage overlap between repertoires was computed as shared unique clonotypes divided by the size of the smaller repertoire. Repertoire richness was assessed with RTK rarefaction, the Chao1 estimator, and Recon v2.1 estimates of unobserved clonotypes. For all TCRbeta clonotypes obtained by the gDNA method from four donors, generation probabilities were computed with OLGA. The table comes from immuneACCESS by way of TCRdb, which keeps in-frame sequences with V and J called. Part of the clones is missing from these tables; in studies checked, under half for an unresolved V gene and the rest for unknown reasons. V, J and clone size were drawn from that table, and D and trimming were deduced from the DNA. Here the sample has about 2.3 million clones; more than 80% occur a single time. Approximately 0.4% of the sample is taken by the ten largest.

Healthy HIV-negative adults with no recently reported acute infections or vaccinations were included as donors. All donors were Caucasian adults living in Nashville, Tennessee, USA. CD4+ T cells were enriched through magnetic negative selection, after which naive cells were positively selected on CD45RA and the remaining negative fraction served as the memory subset. Blood was collected by leukapheresis, and PBMCs were isolated by Ficoll-Histopaque density gradient centrifugation and then cryopreserved in liquid nitrogen vapor phase. Analytical flow cytometry was used to check the purity and quantity of each magnetically sorted T cell population. Genomic DNA was isolated from each sorted fraction and quantified by UV absorbance on a Nanodrop 2000c.

This chain is built from TRBV29-1 and TRBJ2-3, with the D call tentatively TRBD1 or TRBD2, each fitting 7 bases. The sample comprised naive CD4+ T cells from PBMCs. The sample's cell subset or site label, decoded: CD45RA+ positively selected. The clonotype was recovered from a man aged 18-30 years in good health. Some clones in this sample may be carry-over from other donors' samples. The CDR3 region has the sequence CSESGGAAVIDTQYF. The bases read TGCAGCGAATCAGGGGGGGCGGCGGTTATAGATACGCAGTATTTT.